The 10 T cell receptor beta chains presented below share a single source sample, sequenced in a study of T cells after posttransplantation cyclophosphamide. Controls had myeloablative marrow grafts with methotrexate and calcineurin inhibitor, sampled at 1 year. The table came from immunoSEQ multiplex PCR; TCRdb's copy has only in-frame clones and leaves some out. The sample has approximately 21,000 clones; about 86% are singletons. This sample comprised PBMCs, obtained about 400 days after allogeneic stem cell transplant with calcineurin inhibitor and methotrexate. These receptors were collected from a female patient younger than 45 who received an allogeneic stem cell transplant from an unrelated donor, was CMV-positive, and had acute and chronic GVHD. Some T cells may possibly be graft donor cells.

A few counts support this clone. Here the CDR3 DNA reads TGTGCCGGTAACCGGGACAGGGGGCCGGTTGCTGAGCAGTTCTTC. The encoded protein is CAGNRDRGPVAEQFF. The chain recombines TRBV19 with TRBJ2-1; 12 nucleotides line up with TRBD1. Germline assignment: CDR1 LNHDA and CDR2 SQIVND (reference sequence). The CDR3 runs to 15 residues. V gave up 11 bases and J gave up 9 bases; unmatched junction bases: 14.

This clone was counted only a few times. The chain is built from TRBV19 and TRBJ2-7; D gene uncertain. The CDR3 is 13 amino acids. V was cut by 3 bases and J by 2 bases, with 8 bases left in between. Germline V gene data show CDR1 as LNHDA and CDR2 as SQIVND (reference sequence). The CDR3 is CASSMGSPYEQYF. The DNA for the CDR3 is TGTGCCAGTAGTATGGGCAGCCCCTACGAGCAGTACTTC. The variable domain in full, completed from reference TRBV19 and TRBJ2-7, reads DGGITQSPKYLFRKEGQNVTLSCEQNLNHDAMYWYRQDPGQGLRLIYYSQIVNDFQKGDIAEGYSVSREKKESFPLTVTSAQKNPTAFYLCASSMGSPYEQYFGPGTRLTVT.

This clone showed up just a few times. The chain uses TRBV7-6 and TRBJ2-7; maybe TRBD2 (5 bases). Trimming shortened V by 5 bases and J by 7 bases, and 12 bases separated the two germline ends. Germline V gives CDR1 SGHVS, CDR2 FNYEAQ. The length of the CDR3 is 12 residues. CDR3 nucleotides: TGTGCCAGCAGCCTATCCCCGGGGGAGCAGTACTTC. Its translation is CASSLSPGEQYF.

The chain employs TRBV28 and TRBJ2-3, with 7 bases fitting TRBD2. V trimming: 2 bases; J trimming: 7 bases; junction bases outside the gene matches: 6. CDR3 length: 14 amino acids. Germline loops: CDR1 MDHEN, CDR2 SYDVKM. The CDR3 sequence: CASSLREAKNTQYF. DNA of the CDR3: TGTGCCAGCAGTTTACGGGAGGCCAAAAATACGCAGTATTTT.

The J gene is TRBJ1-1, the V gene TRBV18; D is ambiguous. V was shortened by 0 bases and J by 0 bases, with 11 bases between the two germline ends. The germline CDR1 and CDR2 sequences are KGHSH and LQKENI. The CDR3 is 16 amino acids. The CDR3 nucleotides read TGTGCCAGCTCACCACCCGATGACTCCATGAACACTGAAGCTTTCTTT. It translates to CASSPPDDSMNTEAFF.

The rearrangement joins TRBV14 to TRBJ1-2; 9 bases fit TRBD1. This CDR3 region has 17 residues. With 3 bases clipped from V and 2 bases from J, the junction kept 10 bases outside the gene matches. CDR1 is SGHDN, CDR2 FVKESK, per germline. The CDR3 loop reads CASSQRTGAQMNYGYTF. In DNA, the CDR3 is TGTGCCAGCAGCCAGAGGACAGGGGCCCAGATGAACTATGGCTACACCTTC. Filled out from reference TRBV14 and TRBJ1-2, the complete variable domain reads EAGVTQFPSHSVIEKGQTVTLRCDPISGHDNLYWYRRVMGKEIKFLLHFVKESKQDESGMPNNRFLAERTGGTYSTLKVQPAELEDSGVYFCASSQRTGAQMNYGYTFGSGTRLTVV.

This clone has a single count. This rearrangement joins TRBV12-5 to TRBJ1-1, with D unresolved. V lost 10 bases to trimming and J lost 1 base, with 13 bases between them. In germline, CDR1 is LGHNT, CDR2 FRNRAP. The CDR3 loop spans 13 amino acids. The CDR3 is CAKHPRGNTEAFF. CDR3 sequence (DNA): TGTGCTAAGCACCCGAGAGGGAACACTGAAGCTTTCTTT.

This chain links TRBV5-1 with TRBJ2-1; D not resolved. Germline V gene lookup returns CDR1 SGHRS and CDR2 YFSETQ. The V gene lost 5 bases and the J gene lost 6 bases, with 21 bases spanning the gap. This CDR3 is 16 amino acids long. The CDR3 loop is CASSFTGRSQANEQFF. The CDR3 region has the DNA TGCGCCAGCAGTTTTACTGGTAGGTCGCAGGCCAATGAGCAGTTCTTC.

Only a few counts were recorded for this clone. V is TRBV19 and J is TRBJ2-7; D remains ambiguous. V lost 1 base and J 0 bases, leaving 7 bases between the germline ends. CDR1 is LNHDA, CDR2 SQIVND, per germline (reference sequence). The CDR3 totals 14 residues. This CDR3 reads CASSIGGSSYEQYF. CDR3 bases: TGTGCCAGTAGTATAGGCGGAAGCTCCTACGAGCAGTACTTC.

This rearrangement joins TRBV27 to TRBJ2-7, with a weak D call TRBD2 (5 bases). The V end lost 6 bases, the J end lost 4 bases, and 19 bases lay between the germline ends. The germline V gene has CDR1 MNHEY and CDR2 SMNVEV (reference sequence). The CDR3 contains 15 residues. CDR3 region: CASSAPGVALYEQYF. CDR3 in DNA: TGTGCCAGCAGCGCCCCCGGGGTGGCCCTATACGAGCAGTACTTC.